This T cell receptor (beta chain) comes out of a study of T cells in Graves' hyperthyroidism and ophthalmopathy. Study-wide results and limits: In validation, the model predicted ophthalmopathy. These predictions came a median roughly seven months before onset.

This clonotype was recorded a few times. Its matching antigen is unknown. Uncontrolled infection, other autoimmune disease, pregnancy and lactation each barred patients from inclusion. Fresh peripheral blood, around 10 ml of it, supplied the PBMCs. RNA transcripts gave rise to amplified TCR beta CDR3 regions. HTBI primers were the set used in a first-round RT-PCR of the TCR CDR3. TCRdb reprocessed the multiplex PCR reads via MiXCR and lists one record per CDR3 protein. This repertoire shows about 760,000 distinct CDR3 sequences, 30% to 40% found once; its top ten account for approximately 31%. V lost 8 bases to trimming and J lost 3 bases, with 7 bases between them. The CDR3 runs 11 residues. CDR1 is MNHEY and CDR2 is SMNVEV in the germline V gene (reference sequence).

Specimen: blood. The V call is TRBV27, the J call TRBJ2-5, with D unresolved. The TCR sequence derives from a woman between 40 and 55 years old with Graves' hyperthyroidism. The CDR3 loop is CASFEKETQYF. The CDR3 nucleotides read TGTGCCAGCTTTGAGAAAGAGACCCAGTACTTC.